The 10 T cell receptor beta chains in this list originate from one sample, sequenced in a study of cytomegalovirus exposure and HLA in healthy donors. The primer mix had 60 Vbeta and 13 Jbeta primers. Measured with immunoSEQ multiplex PCR; TCRdb has only the in-frame clones, and not every one. The sample holds tens of thousands of clones, 65% to 75% seen once. Sequenced material: PBMCs. These receptors were obtained from a woman in her twenties or thirties in good health and CMV-seronegative.

The chain has TRBV7-6 and TRBJ1-2; D ambiguous. Trimming removed 5 bases from V and 0 bases from J, with 13 bases in between. CDR3 length equals 15 residues. Germline V gene data show CDR1 as SGHVS and CDR2 as FNYEAQ. In DNA form, the CDR3 reads TGTGCCAGCAGCCCCGAGGCAATCACTAACTATGGCTACACCTTC. Its protein is CASSPEAITNYGYTF.

This clone showed up just a few times. The chain uses TRBV7-9 and TRBJ1-5; TRBD1 matches 8 bases. V shed 4 bases and J 4 bases; nucleotides not matched to a gene: 6. CDR1 and CDR2 from the germline V gene are SEHNR and FQNEAQ (reference sequence). The CDR3 loop spans 15 amino acids. The CDR3 sequence is CASSSQGAGNQPQHF. Written as DNA, the CDR3 is TGTGCCAGCAGCTCTCAGGGGGCCGGTAATCAGCCCCAGCATTTT.

The rearrangement links TRBV6-7 to TRBJ2-7; 9 nucleotides align to TRBD1. TRBV6-7 is noted as an ORF with a role that remains uncertain. The CDR3 has 14 residues. The V segment lost 7 bases and the J segment 4 bases; nucleotides outside the gene matches: 8. In nucleotides, the CDR3 is TGTGCCAGCAACAACAGGGGGCGTCGGTACGAGCAGTACGTC. It yields the protein CASNNRGRRYEQYV.

The CDR3 sequence is CSALFSYEQYF. As DNA, the CDR3 is TGCAGTGCTTTATTCTCCTACGAGCAGTACTTC. The chain joins TRBV20-1 to TRBJ2-7; D is uncertain. V lost 5 bases, J lost 0 bases, and 5 bases lay in between. CDR1 and CDR2 (germline): DFQATT, SNEGSKA (reference sequence). The CDR3 spans 11 residues.

This rearrangement joins TRBV28 to TRBJ2-3; TRBD2 is a possible D gene (6 bases). V was shortened by 4 bases and J by 9 bases, with 20 bases between the two germline ends. Germline CDR1 and CDR2: MDHEN and SYDVKM. The CDR3 consists of 15 residues. This CDR3 is CASSSPAGGSDTQYF. CDR3 nucleotides: TGTGCCAGCAGTTCCCCCGCCGGGGGAAGCGACACGCAGTATTTT.

The rearrangement uses TRBV5-6 and TRBJ2-2; possibly TRBD1 for D (7 bases). The germline V gene has CDR1 SGHDT and CDR2 YYEEEE. This CDR3 is 17 amino acids long. V lost 1 base to trimming and J lost 3 bases, with 16 bases between them. CDR3 amino acids: CASSLFGGGAYTGELFF. The DNA for the CDR3 is TGTGCCAGCAGCTTGTTTGGAGGGGGCGCGTACACCGGGGAGCTGTTTTTT.

The chain uses TRBV7-2 and TRBJ2-7; 7 bases map to TRBD2. V was pared by 1 base and J by 3 bases, with 9 bases of the junction left unmatched. This CDR3 is 16 amino acids long. CDR1 SGHTA and CDR2 FQGNSA come from the germline V gene. The CDR3 DNA reads TGTGCCAGCAGCTTAGGGAGAGCGGGACCCCACTACGAGCAGTACTTC. As protein: CASSLGRAGPHYEQYF.

The rearrangement uses TRBV6-6 and TRBJ1-5, with 7 positions matching TRBD1. Germline V CDR1 and CDR2: MNHNY, SVGAGI (reference sequence). V lost 0 bases, J lost 6 bases, and 5 bases stayed unmatched. The CDR3 spans 15 residues. CDR3 residues: CASSYSDRVVQPQHF. DNA of the CDR3: TGTGCCAGCAGTTACTCAGACAGGGTTGTTCAGCCCCAGCATTTT.

This clone was seen just once. The chain recombines TRBV10-3 with TRBJ1-6; 11 nucleotides line up with TRBD1. The V and J ends lost 8 bases and 5 bases, in that order; junction bases with no gene match: 8. Germline V CDR1 and CDR2: ENHRY, SYGVKD. CDR3 size: 16 residues. In DNA form, the CDR3 reads TGTGCCATCCAAAGCGGGACAGGGGGACATAATTCACCCCTCCACTTT. Translated: CAIQSGTGGHNSPLHF.

This sequence joins TRBV7-9 and TRBJ2-7; the match to TRBD1 covers 8 bases. The germline V gene has CDR1 SEHNR and CDR2 FQNEAQ (reference sequence). The length of the CDR3 is 13 residues. The CDR3 loop reads CSSSHRQGNEQYV. The DNA of the CDR3 is TGTTCCAGCAGCCATCGACAGGGGAACGAGCAGTACGTC.